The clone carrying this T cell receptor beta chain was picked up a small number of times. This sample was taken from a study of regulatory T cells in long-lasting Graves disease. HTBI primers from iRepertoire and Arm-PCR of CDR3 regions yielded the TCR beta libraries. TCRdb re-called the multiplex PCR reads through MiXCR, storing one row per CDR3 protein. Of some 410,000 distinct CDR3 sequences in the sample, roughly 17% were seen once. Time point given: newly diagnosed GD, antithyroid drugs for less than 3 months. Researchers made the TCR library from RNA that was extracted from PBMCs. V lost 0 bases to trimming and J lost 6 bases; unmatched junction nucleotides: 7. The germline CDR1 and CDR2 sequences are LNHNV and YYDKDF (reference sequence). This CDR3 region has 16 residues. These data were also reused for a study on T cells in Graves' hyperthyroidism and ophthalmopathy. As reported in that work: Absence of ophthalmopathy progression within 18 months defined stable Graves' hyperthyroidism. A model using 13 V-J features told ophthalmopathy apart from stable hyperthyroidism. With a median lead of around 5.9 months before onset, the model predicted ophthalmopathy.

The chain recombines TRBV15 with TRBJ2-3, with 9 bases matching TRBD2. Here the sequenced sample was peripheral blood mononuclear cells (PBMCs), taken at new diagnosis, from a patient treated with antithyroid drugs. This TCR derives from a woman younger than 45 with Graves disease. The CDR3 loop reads CATSRDMAGGKDTQYF. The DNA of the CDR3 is TGTGCCACCAGCAGAGATATGGCGGGAGGGAAGGATACGCAGTATTTT.